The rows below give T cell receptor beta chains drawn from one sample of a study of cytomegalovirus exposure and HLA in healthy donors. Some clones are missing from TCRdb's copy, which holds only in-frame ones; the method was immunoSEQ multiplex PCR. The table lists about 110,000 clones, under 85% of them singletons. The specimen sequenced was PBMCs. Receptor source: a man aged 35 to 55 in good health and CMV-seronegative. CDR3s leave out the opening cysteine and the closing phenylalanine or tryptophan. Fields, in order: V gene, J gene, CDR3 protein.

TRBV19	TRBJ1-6	ASSIVRQPSPLH
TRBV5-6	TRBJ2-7	ASSFTGPEQY
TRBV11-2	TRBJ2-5	ASSLAPVVQETQY
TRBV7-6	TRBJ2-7	ASSLAGSSYEQY
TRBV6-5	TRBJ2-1	ASSYRGKVRNEQF
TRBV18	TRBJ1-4	ASSQGAANEKLF
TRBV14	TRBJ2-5	ASSQVRSGVFSQETQY
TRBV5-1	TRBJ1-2	ASSLEQGHGYT
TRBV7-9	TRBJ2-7	ASSKPGTSGTYEQY
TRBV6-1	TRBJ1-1	ASSGRGTPYTEAF
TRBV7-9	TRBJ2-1	ASSLGTSGIRPANEQF
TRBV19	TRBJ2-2	ASSMIGQARWNTGELF
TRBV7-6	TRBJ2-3	ASSPERLASTDTQY
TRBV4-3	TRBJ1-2	ASSHAAELANYGYT
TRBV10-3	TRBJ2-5	AISEALAGGEWETQY
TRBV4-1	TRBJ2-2	ASSPQAGDLTGELF
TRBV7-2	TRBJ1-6	ASRQGGQGSPLH
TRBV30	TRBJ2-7	AWSTGYEQY
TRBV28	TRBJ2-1	ASSPATGSNEQF
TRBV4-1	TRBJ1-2	ASSQGPGVIYGYT
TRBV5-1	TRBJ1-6	ASSSGQGNSPLH
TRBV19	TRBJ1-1	ASYRGGLNTEAF
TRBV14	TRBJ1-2	ASSQVQGVYYGYT
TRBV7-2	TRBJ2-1	ASSYQSGRGTYNEQF
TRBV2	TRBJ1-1	ASSEGTGVLMAF
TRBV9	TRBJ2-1	ASSRGGRTYNEQF
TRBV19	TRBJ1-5	ASSWAEYNQPQH
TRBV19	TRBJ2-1	ASSRGLLSSYNEQF
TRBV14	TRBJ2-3	ASSRLQGPDTQY
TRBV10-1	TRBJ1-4	ASSETWTGEKLF
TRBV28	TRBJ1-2	ASGGGINPYGYT
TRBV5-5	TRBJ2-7	ASSSDRGFSYEQY
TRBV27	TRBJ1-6	ASSPTDNSPLH
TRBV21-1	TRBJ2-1	ASSKDSRGSSYNEQF
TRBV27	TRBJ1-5	ASKPGQVSNQPQH
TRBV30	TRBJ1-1	AWSVYGFAG
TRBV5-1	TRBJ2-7	ASSFLTSGSSYEQY
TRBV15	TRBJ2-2	ATSSLGGPGELF
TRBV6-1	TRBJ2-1	ASSEWAALTYNEQF
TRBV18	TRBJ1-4	ASSQNRGSANEKLF
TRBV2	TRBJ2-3	ASSRDRLSADTQY
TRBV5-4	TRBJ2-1	ASSLGRFSETEANEQF
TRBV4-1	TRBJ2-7	ASSQDRLGTSGSYEQY
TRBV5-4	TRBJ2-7	ASSPDRGVEYEQY
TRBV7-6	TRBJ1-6	ASSRGQGPNSPLH
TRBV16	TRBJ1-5	ASRKRGGNQPQH